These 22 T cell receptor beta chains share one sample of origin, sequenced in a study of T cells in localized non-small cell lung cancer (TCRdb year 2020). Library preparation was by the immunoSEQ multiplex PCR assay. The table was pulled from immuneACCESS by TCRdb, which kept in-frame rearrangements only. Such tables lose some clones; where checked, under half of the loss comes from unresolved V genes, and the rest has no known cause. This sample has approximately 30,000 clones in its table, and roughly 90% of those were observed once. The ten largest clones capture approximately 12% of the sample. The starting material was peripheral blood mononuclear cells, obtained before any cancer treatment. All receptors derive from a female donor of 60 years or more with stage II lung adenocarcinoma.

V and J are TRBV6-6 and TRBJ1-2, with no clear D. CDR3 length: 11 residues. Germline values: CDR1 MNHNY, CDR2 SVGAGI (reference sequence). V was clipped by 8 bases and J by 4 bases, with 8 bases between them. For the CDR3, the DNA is TGTGCCAGCGGAGAGGTCTATGGCTACACCTTC. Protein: CASGEVYGYTF.

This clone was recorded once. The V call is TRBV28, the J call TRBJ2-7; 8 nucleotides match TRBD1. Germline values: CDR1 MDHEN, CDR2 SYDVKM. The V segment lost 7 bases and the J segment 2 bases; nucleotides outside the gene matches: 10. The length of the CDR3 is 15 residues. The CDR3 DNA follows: TGTGCCAGCATCACCTCAGGGGGCTTCCCCTACGAGCAGTACTTC. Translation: CASITSGGFPYEQYF.

CDR3 in amino acids: CASSFRDYTYGYTF. The CDR3, as DNA: TGCGCCAGCAGCTTCAGGGATTATACTTATGGCTACACCTTC. The chain uses TRBV5-1 and TRBJ1-2, with D maybe TRBD1 (5 bases). Germline V gives CDR1 SGHRS, CDR2 YFSETQ. This CDR3 comprises 14 residues. The germline V and J ends were trimmed by 2 bases and 5 bases, with 13 bases remaining between them.

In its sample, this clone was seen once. The CDR3 spells CASSFRTGNTGELFF. The CDR3 nucleotides are TGTGCCAGCAGTTTTCGGACAGGGAACACCGGGGAGCTGTTTTTT. The rearrangement links TRBV27 to TRBJ2-2, with 7 bases lining up with TRBD1. Germline CDR1 and CDR2: MNHEY and SMNVEV (reference sequence). The CDR3 sequence is 15 residues long. Unmatched junction bases numbered 2, after V lost 3 bases and J lost 1 base.

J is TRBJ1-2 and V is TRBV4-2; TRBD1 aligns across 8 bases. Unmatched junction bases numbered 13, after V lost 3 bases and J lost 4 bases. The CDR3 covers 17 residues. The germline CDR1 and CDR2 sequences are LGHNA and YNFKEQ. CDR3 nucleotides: TGTGCCAGCAGCCATTCCGGGACAGGTCTTATTTCCTATGGCTACACCTTC. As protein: CASSHSGTGLISYGYTF.

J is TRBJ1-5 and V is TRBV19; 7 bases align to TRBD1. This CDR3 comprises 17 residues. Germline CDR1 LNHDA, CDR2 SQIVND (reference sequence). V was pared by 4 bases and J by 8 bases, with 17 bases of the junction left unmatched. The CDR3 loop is CASSRTRDSSSREPQHF. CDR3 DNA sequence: TGTGCCAGTAGTAGAACCCGGGACAGTTCAAGTAGGGAGCCCCAGCATTTT.

CDR3: CASSPQQGVIYEQYF. The CDR3 DNA follows: TGTGCCAGCAGCCCTCAACAGGGGGTGATCTACGAGCAGTACTTC. The V gene is TRBV28, the J gene TRBJ2-7; 8 positions agree with TRBD1. Germline V CDR1 and CDR2: MDHEN, SYDVKM. V lost 6 bases and J lost 3; bases outside the gene matches: 10. This CDR3 comprises 15 residues.

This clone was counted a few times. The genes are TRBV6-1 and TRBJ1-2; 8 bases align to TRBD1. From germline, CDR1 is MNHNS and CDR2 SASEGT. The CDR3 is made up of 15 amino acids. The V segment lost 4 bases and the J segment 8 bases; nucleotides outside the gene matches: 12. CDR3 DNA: TGTGCCAGCAGTGGACAGAGGACAGGGTCGAGCGGCTACACCTTC. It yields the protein CASSGQRTGSSGYTF.

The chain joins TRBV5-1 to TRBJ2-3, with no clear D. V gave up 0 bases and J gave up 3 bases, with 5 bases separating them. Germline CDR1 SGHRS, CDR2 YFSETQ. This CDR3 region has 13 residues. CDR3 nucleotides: TGCGCCAGCAGCTTGGGCCAGACAGATACGCAGTATTTT. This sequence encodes CASSLGQTDTQYF.

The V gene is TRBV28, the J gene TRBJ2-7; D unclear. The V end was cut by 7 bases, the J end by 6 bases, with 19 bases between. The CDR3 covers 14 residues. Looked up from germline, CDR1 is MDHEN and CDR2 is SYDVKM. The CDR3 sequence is CASTWGSWAAEQYF. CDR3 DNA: TGTGCCAGCACCTGGGGATCCTGGGCGGCCGAGCAGTACTTC.

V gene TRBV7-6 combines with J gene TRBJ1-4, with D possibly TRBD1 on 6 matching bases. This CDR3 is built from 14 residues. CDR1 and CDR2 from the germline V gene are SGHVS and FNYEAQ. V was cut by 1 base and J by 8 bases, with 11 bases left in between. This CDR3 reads CASSLGGPQEKLFF. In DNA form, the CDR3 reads TGTGCCAGCAGCTTAGGGGGGCCTCAGGAAAAACTGTTTTTT.

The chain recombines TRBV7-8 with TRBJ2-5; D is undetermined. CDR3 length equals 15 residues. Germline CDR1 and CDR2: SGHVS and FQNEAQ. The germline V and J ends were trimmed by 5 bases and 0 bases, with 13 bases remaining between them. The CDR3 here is CASSQMGRNQETQYF. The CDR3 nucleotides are TGTGCCAGCAGCCAAATGGGCAGGAACCAAGAGACCCAGTACTTC. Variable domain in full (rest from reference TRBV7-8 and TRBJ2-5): GAGVSQSPRYKVAKRGQDVALRCDPISGHVSLFWYQQALGQGPEFLTYFQNEAQLDKSGLPSDRFFAERPEGSVSTLKIQRTQQEDSAVYLCASSQMGRNQETQYFGPGTRLLVL.

In nucleotides, the CDR3 is TGTGCCAGCACCCCGCTGGCAGGGAACACTGAAGCTTTCTTT. It translates to CASTPLAGNTEAFF. This sequence joins TRBV7-2 and TRBJ1-1; D ambiguous. This CDR3 has 14 residues. Germline lookup yields CDR1 SGHTA and CDR2 FQGNSA. Trimming cost V 7 bases and J 1 base, with 13 bases left between them.

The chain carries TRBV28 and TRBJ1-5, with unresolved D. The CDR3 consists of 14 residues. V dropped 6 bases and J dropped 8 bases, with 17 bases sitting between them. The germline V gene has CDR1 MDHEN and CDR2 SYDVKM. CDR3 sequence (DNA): TGTGCCAGCAGGTACAGTCCATTGAGGGAGCCCCAGCATTTT. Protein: CASRYSPLREPQHF. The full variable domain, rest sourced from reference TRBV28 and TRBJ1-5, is DVKVTQSSRYLVKRTGEKVFLECVQDMDHENMFWYRQDPGLGLRLIYFSYDVKMKEKGDIPEGYSVSREKKERFSLILESASTNQTSMYLCASRYSPLREPQHFGDGTRLSIL.

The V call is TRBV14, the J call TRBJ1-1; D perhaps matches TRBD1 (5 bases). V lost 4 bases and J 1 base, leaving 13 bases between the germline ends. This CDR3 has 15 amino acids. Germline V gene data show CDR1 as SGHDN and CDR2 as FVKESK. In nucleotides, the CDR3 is TGTGCCAGCAGCCCCAGGGTACTAGCGAACACTGAAGCTTTCTTT. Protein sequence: CASSPRVLANTEAFF.

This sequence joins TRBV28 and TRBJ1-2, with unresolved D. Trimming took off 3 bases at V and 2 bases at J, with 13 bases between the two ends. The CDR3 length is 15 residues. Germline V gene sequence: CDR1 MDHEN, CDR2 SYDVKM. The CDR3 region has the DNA TGTGCCAGCAGTTTTTCCCCTTTTCAGAACTATGGCTACACCTTC. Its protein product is CASSFSPFQNYGYTF.

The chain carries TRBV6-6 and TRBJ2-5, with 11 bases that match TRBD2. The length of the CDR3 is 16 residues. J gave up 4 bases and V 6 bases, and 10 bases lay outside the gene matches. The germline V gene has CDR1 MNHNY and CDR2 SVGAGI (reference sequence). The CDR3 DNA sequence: TGTGCCAGCAGCCGTAGCGGGGGGGCCGGAGGAGAGACCCAGTACTTC. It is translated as CASSRSGGAGGETQYF.

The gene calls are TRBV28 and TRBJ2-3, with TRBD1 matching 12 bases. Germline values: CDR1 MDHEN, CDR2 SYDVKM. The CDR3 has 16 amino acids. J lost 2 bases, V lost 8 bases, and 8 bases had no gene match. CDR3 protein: CASRPGQGALTDTQYF. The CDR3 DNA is TGTGCCAGCCGGCCGGGACAGGGGGCCCTCACAGATACGCAGTATTTT.

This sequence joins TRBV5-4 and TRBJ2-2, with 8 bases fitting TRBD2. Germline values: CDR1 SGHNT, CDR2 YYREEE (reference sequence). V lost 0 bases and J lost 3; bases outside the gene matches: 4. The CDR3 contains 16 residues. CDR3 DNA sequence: TGTGCCAGCAGCTTGGACGGGACTAGAGACACCGGGGAGCTGTTTTTT. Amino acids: CASSLDGTRDTGELFF.

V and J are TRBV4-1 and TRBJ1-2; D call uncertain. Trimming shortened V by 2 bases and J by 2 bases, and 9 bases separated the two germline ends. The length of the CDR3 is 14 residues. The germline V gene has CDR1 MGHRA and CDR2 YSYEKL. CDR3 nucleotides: TGCGCCAGCAGCCAAAGAACGGCGAACTATGGCTACACCTTC. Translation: CASSQRTANYGYTF.

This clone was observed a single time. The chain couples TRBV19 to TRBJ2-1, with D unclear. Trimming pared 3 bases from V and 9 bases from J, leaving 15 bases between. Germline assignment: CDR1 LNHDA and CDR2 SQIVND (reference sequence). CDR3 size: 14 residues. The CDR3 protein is CASSIRGADGEQFF. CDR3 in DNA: TGTGCCAGTAGTATCCGCGGCGCAGACGGTGAGCAGTTCTTC. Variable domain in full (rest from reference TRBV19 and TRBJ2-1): DGGITQSPKYLFRKEGQNVTLSCEQNLNHDAMYWYRQDPGQGLRLIYYSQIVNDFQKGDIAEGYSVSREKKESFPLTVTSAQKNPTAFYLCASSIRGADGEQFFGPGTRLTVL.

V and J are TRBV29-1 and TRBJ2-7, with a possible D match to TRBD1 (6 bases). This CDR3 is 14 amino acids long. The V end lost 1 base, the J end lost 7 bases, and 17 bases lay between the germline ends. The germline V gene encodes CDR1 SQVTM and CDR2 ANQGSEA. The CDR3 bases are TGCAGCGTTGAAGCCCCAGGTTTACAGGGAGAGCAGTACTTC. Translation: CSVEAPGLQGEQYF.